Below, 7 T cell receptor beta chains from the same sample are listed, as sequenced in a study of blood T cell repertoires in COVID-19 (dated by TCRdb to between 2020 and 2021). Library prep was done by the immunoSEQ multiplex PCR assay. Entries here come from immuneACCESS through TCRdb and include only in-frame sequences with V and J called. Some clones fail to appear in such tables; in the studies checked, an unresolved V gene covers under half of the shortfall, and the cause of the remainder is unknown. Across this sample there are about 150,000 clones, with around 89% seen only once. Of the sample, roughly 15% falls within the top ten clones. Sequences were obtained from peripheral blood. The receptors were gathered from a woman aged 35 to 49 with acute or convalescent COVID-19.

The genes are TRBV6-5 and TRBJ1-6, with 11 bases matching TRBD1. This CDR3 is built from 16 residues. V shed 4 bases, J shed 7 bases, and the junction held 6 bases outside the gene matches. In germline, CDR1 is MNHEY, CDR2 SVGAGI. The CDR3 loop is CASSSAGTGGNSPLHF. CDR3 nucleotides: TGTGCCAGCAGTTCTGCCGGGACAGGGGGAAATTCACCCCTCCACTTT.

The chain couples TRBV7-9 to TRBJ2-7, with a weak D call TRBD1 (5 bases). This CDR3 is built from 15 residues. CDR1 is SEHNR, CDR2 FQNEAQ, per germline (reference sequence). Trimming pared 4 bases from V and 3 bases from J, leaving 16 bases between. CDR3 protein: CASSYRTSGYYEQYF. CDR3 sequence (DNA): TGTGCCAGCAGCTACCGAACGTCAGGGTACTACGAGCAGTACTTC.

This chain uses TRBV5-1 with TRBJ2-6; D is undetermined. Trimming stripped 1 base from V and 1 base from J, with 12 bases between. CDR1 and CDR2 from the germline V gene are SGHRS and YFSETQ. The CDR3 sequence is 17 residues long. CDR3 nucleotide sequence: TGCGCCAGCAGCTTGCCTCTGCCTAGTTCTGGGGCCAACGTCCTGACTTTC. The encoded protein is CASSLPLPSSGANVLTF.

The CDR3 protein is CASSSTGGSNSPLHF. CDR3 sequence (DNA): TGTGCCAGCAGTTCGACAGGGGGCTCTAATTCACCCCTCCACTTT. The genes are TRBV6-5 and TRBJ1-6; 10 nucleotides match TRBD1. The CDR3 has 15 residues. CDR1 and CDR2 from the germline V gene are MNHEY and SVGAGI. V was pared by 4 bases and J by 6 bases, with 3 bases of the junction left unmatched.

The chain uses TRBV5-1 and TRBJ2-1; tentative D call: TRBD1 (6 bases). From germline, CDR1 is SGHRS and CDR2 YFSETQ. Deletions cut 4 bases from V and 8 bases from J, with 16 bases between. The CDR3 sequence is 14 residues long. DNA of the CDR3: TGCGCCAGCAGCCAGGACAGTGAAGGGTATGAGCAGTTCTTC. It translates to CASSQDSEGYEQFF.

The rearrangement links TRBV19 to TRBJ1-3; the D is unclear. CDR1 and CDR2 from the germline V gene are LNHDA and SQIVND (reference sequence). The CDR3 has 14 residues. The ends were cut back, 3 bases at V and 0 bases at J, with 6 bases in the middle. The CDR3 DNA follows: TGTGCCAGTAGTATGGGGAGCTCTGGAAACACCATATATTTT. It translates to CASSMGSSGNTIYF.

V gene TRBV11-3 combines with J gene TRBJ2-5; the match to TRBD1 covers 9 bases. Germline V CDR1 and CDR2: SGHNT, YENEEA. The junction had 6 bases not matched to a gene; V was cut back by 3 bases and J by 1 base. The CDR3 has 16 amino acids. The CDR3 sequence is CASSFGGTGSQETQYF. The CDR3 nucleotides read TGTGCCAGCAGCTTCGGGGGGACAGGGAGCCAAGAGACCCAGTACTTC.